This T cell receptor beta chain came from a study of CD8+ T cells in alopecia areata. The V and J ends lost 4 bases and 8 bases, in that order; junction bases with no gene match: 10. Germline lookup yields CDR1 SGHDT and CDR2 YYEEEE. The CDR3 sequence is 17 residues long. Extracted from the samples, RNA was reverse transcribed into cDNA to serve as the sequencing template. Assay used: immunoSEQ multiplex PCR; TCRdb lists only in-frame clones, some missing. The sample lists 130,000 to 150,000 clones; 82% were seen once. Overall study results and limits: The treated group had a single nonresponder, limiting CD8+ expansion-response conclusions. Unlike in mice, where it was clearer, TCR sharing across patients was less clear, possibly HLA-related.

Details on this clone: Its antigen is undetermined.

Treatment given: oral pan-JAK inhibitor, 5-10 mg twice daily. The sequencing here drew on CD8+ T cells sorted from blood, taken at week 4, from a patient treated with tofacitinib. This receptor was taken from a human donor with alopecia areata. The chain couples TRBV5-6 to TRBJ2-1, with TRBD2 identical over 15 bases. The CDR3 nucleotides read TGTGCCAGCAGCGCTGGACTAGCGGGGGGGCCAGGTGATGAGCAGTTCTTC. As protein: CASSAGLAGGPGDEQFF.